This T cell receptor beta chain was sequenced for a study of beta chain features in type 1 diabetes. Study at large: What patients shared with healthy donors was a similar profile of age, gender and cell yields. Study results and limitations: VDJ junctions in type 1 diabetes patients carried more deletions and fewer insertions. Equally in patients and controls, shorter templates might have been favored by PCR.

The sample holds a few counts of this clone. Its matching antigen is unknown. The CDR3 is made up of 15 amino acids. The V end was cut by 5 bases, the J end by 7 bases, with 18 bases between. Germline assignment: CDR1 MDHEN and CDR2 SYDVKM. Via the markers CD45RO/CCR7/CD25/CD127/CD95/CD27, stem cell-like memory, regulatory, central memory and naive CD4+ cells were sorted. As every portion of the isolated RNA was reverse transcribed, the sequencing read expressed TCRB transcripts. Method: immunoSEQ multiplex PCR; TCRdb's copy keeps in-frame clones and lacks some. The data hold approximately 380,000 clones, with less than 15% observed a single time.

The source of this sequence is a woman in her late teens or twenties in good health. Sequences were obtained from naive CD4+ T cells from blood. The gene calls are TRBV28 and TRBJ2-1; D possibly corresponds to TRBD2 (6 bases). Here the CDR3 reads CASSPLGRRGNEQFF. CDR3 in DNA: TGTGCCAGCAGTCCCCTGGGCCGCCGGGGGAATGAGCAGTTCTTC.